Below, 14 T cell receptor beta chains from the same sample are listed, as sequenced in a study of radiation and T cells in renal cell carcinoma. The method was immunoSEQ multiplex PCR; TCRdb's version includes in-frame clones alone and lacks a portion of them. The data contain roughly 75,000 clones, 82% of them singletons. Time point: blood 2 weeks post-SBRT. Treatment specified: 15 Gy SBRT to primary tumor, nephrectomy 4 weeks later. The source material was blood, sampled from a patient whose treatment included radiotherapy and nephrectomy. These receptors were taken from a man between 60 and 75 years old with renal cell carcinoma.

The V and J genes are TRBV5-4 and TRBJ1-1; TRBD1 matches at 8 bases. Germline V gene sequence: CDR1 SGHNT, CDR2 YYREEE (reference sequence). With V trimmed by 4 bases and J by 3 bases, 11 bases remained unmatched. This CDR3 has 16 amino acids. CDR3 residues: CASSPSPGQGDTEAFF. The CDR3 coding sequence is TGTGCCAGCAGCCCCTCCCCCGGACAGGGTGACACTGAAGCTTTCTTT.

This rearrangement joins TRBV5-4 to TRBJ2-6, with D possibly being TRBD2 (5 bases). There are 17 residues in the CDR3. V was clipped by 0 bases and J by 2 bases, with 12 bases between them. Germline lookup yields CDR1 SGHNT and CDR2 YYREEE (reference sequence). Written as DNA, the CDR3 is TGTGCCAGCAGCTTGGCCAAGTCGGGGACTGGGGCCAACGTCCTGACTTTC. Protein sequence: CASSLAKSGTGANVLTF.

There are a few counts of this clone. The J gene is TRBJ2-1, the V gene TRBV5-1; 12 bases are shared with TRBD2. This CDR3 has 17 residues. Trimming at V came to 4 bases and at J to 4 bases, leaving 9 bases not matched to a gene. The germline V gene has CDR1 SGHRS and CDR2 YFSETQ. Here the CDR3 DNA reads TGCGCCAGCAGCGGTATTGCCGGGACTAGCGGGTACAATGAGCAGTTCTTC. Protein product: CASSGIAGTSGYNEQFF.

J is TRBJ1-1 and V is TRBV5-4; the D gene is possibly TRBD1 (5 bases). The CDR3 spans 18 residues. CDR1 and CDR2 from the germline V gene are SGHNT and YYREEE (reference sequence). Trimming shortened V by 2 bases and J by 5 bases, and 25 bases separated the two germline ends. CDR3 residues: CASSFRGARQLRETEAFF. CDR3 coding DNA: TGTGCCAGCAGCTTTAGGGGAGCACGGCAACTGCGGGAGACTGAAGCTTTCTTT. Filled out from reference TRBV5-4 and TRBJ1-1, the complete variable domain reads ETGVTQSPTHLIKTRGQQVTLRCSSQSGHNTVSWYQQALGQGPQFIFQYYREEENGRGNFPPRFSGLQFPNYSSELNVNALELDDSALYLCASSFRGARQLRETEAFFGQGTRLTVV.

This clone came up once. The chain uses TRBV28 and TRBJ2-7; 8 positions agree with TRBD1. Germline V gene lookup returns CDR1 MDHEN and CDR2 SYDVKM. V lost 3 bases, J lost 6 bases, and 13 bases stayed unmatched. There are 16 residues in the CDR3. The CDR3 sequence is CASSFFSVRGLGEQYF. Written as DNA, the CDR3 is TGTGCCAGCAGTTTCTTTTCGGTCAGGGGGCTGGGCGAGCAGTACTTC.

The CDR3 sequence: CASSSSPLAGQDTQYF. The CDR3 bases are TGTGCCAGCAGCTCCTCCCCACTAGCGGGGCAGGATACGCAGTATTTT. The chain recombines TRBV7-8 with TRBJ2-3, with 10 nucleotides matching TRBD2. This CDR3 is built from 16 residues. V was pared by 4 bases and J by 6 bases, with 10 bases of the junction left unmatched. Germline lookup yields CDR1 SGHVS and CDR2 FQNEAQ.

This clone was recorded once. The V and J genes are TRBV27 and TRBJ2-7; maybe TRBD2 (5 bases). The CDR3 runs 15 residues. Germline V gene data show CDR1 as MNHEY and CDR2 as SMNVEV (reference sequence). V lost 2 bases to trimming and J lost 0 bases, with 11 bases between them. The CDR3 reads CASSLRGTSSYEQYF. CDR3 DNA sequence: TGTGCCAGCAGTTTACGGGGTACAAGCTCCTACGAGCAGTACTTC.

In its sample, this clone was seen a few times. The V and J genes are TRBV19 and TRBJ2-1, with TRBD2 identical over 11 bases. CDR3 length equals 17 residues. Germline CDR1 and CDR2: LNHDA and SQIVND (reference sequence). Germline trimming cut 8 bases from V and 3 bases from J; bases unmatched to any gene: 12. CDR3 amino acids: CASQRLAGGGSYNEQFF. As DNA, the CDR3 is TGTGCCAGTCAGAGGCTAGCGGGAGGTGGGAGCTACAATGAGCAGTTCTTC.

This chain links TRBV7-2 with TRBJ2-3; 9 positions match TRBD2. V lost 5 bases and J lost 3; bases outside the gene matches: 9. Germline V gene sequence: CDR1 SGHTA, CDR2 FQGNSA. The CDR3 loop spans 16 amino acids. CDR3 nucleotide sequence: TGTGCCAGCAGCCCCAGGGCGGGAGGGGGGACAGATACGCAGTATTTT. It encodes CASSPRAGGGTDTQYF. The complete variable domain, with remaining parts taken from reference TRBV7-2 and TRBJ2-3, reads GAGVSQSPSNKVTEKGKDVELRCDPISGHTALYWYRQSLGQGLEFLIYFQGNSAPDKSGLPSDRFSAERTGGSVSTLTIQRTQQEDSAVYLCASSPRAGGGTDTQYFGPGTRLTVL.

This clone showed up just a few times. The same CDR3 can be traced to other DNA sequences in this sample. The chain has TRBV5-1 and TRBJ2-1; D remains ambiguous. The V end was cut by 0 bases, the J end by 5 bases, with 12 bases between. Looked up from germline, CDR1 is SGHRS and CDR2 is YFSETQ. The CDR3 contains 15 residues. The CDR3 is CASSLGLARNNEQFF. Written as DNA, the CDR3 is TGCGCCAGCAGCTTGGGACTCGCTCGTAACAATGAGCAGTTCTTC.

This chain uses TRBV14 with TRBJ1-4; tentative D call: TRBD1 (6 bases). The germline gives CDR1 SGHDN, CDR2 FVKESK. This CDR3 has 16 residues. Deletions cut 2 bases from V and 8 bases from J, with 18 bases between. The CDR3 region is CASSQITGTAGEKLFF. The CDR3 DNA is TGTGCCAGCAGCCAAATCACAGGGACGGCAGGAGAAAAACTGTTTTTT. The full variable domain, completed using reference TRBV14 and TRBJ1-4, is EAGVTQFPSHSVIEKGQTVTLRCDPISGHDNLYWYRRVMGKEIKFLLHFVKESKQDESGMPNNRFLAERTGGTYSTLKVQPAELEDSGVYFCASSQITGTAGEKLFFGSGTQLSVL.

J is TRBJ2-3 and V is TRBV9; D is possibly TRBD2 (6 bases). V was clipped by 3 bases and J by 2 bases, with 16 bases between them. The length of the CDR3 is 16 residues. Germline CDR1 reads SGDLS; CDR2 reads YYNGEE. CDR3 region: CASSAQGSGITDTQYF. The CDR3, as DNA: TGTGCCAGCAGCGCCCAGGGTAGCGGTATCACAGATACGCAGTATTTT.

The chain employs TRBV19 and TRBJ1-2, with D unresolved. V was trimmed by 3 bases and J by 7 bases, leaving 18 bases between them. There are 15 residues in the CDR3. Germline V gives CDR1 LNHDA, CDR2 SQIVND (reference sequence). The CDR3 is CASSMGAGAVLGYTF. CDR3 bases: TGTGCCAGTAGTATGGGAGCAGGCGCCGTACTTGGCTACACCTTC.

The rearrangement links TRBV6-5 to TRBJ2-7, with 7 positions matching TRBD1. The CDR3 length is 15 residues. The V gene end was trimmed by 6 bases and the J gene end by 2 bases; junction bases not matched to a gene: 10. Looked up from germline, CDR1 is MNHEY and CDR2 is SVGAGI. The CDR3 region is CASSVDREPTYEQYF. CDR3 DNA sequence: TGTGCCAGCAGCGTCGACAGGGAGCCAACCTACGAGCAGTACTTC.